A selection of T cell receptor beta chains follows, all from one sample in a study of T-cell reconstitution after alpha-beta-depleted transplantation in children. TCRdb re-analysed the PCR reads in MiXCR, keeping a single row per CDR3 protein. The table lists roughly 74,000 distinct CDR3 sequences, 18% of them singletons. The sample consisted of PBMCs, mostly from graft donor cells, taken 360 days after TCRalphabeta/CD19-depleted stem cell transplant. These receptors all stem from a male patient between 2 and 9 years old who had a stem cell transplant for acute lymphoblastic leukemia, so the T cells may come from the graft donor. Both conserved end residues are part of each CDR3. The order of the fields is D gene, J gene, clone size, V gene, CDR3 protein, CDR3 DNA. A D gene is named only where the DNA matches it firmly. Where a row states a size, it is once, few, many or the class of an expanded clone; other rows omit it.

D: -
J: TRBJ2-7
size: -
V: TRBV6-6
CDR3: CASSEGREQYF
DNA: TGTGCCAGCAGCGAGGGGAGGGAGCAGTACTTC

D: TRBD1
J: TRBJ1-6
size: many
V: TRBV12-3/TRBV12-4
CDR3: CASSFLRGLNSPLHF
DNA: TGTGCCAGCAGTTTCCTAAGGGGGCTCAATTCACCCCTCCACTTT

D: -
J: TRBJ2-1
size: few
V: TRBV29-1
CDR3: CSADSYNEQFF
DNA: TGCAGCGCGGACAGCTACAATGAGCAGTTCTTC

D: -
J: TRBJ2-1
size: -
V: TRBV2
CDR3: CATSPGPWPPNEQFF
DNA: TGTGCCACATCCCCGGGACCGTGGCCCCCAAATGAGCAGTTCTTC

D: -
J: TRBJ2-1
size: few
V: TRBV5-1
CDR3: CASSLVVYSYNEQFF
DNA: TGCGCCAGCAGCTTGGTAGTGTACTCCTACAATGAGCAGTTCTTC

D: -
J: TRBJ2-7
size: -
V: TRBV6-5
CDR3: CASSYSVRGASYEQYF
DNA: TGTGCCAGCAGTTACAGTGTACGGGGGGCTTCCTACGAGCAGTACTTC

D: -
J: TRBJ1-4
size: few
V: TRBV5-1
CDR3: CASSLAGKLTEKLFF
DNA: TGCGCCAGCAGCTTGGCAGGGAAACTGACTGAAAAACTGTTTTTT

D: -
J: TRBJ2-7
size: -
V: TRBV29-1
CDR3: CSPATGSSYEQYF
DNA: TGCAGCCCAGCGACCGGGAGCTCCTACGAGCAGTACTTC

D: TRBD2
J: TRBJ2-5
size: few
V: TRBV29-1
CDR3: CSVERVGGRARETQYF
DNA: TGCAGCGTTGAACGTGTTGGCGGGAGGGCCCGGGAGACCCAGTACTTC

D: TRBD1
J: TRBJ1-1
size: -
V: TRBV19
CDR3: CASRVQGGTEAFF
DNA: TGTGCCAGTAGAGTCCAGGGGGGCACTGAAGCTTTCTTT

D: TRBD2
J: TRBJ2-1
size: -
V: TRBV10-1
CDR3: CASSGGRANEQFF
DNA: TGCGCCAGCAGTGGCGGGAGGGCCAATGAGCAGTTCTTC

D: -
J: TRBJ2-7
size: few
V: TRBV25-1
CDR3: CASSVSLLYEQYF
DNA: TGTGCCAGCAGTGTCAGTCTTCTCTACGAGCAGTACTTC

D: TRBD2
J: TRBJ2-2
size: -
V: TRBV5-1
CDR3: CASSLRTSGRWGPTGELFF
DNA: TGCGCCAGCAGCCTAAGGACTAGCGGGAGGTGGGGACCCACCGGGGAGCTGTTTTTT

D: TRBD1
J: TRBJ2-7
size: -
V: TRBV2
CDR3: CASSEVRDRAYEQYF
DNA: TGTGCCAGCAGTGAAGTCAGAGACAGGGCCTACGAGCAGTACTTC

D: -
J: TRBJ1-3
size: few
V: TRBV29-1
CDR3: CSVRTSPGPGNTIYF
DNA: TGCAGCGTGAGGACAAGTCCCGGGCCTGGAAACACCATATATTTT

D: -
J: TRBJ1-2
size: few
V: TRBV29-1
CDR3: CSVEYPTNRYGYTF
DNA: TGCAGCGTTGAATATCCTACGAACCGCTATGGCTACACCTTC

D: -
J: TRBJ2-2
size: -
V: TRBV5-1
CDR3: CASSPGYGGELFF
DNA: TGCGCCAGCAGCCCGGGCTATGGCGGGGAGCTGTTTTTT

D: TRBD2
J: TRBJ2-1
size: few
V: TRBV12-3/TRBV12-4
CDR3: CASLKSVGLAGYNEQFF
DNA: TGTGCCAGCCTTAAATCGGTCGGACTAGCGGGATACAATGAGCAGTTCTTC

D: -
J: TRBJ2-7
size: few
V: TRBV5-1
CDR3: CASSFETRGYEQYF
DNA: TGCGCCAGCAGCTTTGAGACTAGGGGGTACGAGCAGTACTTC

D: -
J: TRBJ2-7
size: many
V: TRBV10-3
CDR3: CAISARDQSSYEQYF
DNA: TGTGCCATCAGTGCCCGGGACCAAAGCTCCTACGAGCAGTACTTC

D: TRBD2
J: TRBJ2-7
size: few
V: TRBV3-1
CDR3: CASSPLAGSSYEQYF
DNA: TGTGCCAGCAGCCCATTAGCGGGATCGTCCTACGAGCAGTACTTC

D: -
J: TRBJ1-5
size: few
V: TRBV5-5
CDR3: CASRQAPGTQPQHF
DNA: TGTGCCAGCAGGCAAGCACCCGGGACCCAGCCCCAGCATTTT

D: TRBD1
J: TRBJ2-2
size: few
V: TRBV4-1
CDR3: CASSHIKTGRLAGELFF
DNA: TGCGCCAGCAGCCATATAAAGACAGGGCGGTTGGCCGGGGAGCTGTTTTTT

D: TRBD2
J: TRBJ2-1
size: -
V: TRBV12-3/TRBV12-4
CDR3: CASSSRLAGVYNEQFF
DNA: TGTGCCAGCAGTTCCCGACTAGCGGGTGTTTACAATGAGCAGTTCTTC

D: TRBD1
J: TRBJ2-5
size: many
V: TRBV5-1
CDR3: CASSGQGGFQGETQYF
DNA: TGCGCCAGCAGTGGACAGGGCGGGTTCCAAGGAGAGACCCAGTACTTC

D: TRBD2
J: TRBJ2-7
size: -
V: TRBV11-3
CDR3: CASSSYRGFTGLAGTFYEQYF
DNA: TGTGCCAGCAGCTCCTACAGGGGGTTCACAGGACTAGCGGGTACGTTCTACGAGCAGTACTTC

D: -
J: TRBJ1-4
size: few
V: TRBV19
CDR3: CASNIWAKSDEKLFF
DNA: TGTGCCAGTAATATTTGGGCCAAATCTGATGAAAAACTGTTTTTT

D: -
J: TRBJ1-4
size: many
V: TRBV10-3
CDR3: CAISERGPTNEKLFF
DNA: TGTGCCATCAGTGAGAGGGGACCAACTAATGAAAAACTGTTTTTT

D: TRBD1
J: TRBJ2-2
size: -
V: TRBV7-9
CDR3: CASSRHGTVNTGELFF
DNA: TGTGCCAGCAGTCGCCACGGGACAGTTAACACCGGGGAGCTGTTTTTT

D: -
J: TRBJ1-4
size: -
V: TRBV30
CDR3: CASGTRPSTNEKLFF
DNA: TGTGCCTCGGGGACCCGCCCATCAACTAATGAAAAACTGTTTTTT

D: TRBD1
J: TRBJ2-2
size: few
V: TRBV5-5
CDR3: CASSLLGTGNTGELFF
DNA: TGTGCCAGCAGCTTGTTGGGGACAGGGAACACCGGGGAGCTGTTTTTT

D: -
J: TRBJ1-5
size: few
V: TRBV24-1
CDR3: CATSGGNNQPQHF
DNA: TGTGCCACCAGTGGGGGGAACAATCAGCCCCAGCATTTT

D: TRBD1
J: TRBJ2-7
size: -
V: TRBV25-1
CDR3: CASSGPGQGIGNEQYF
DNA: TGTGCCAGCAGTGGACCGGGACAGGGTATAGGGAACGAGCAGTACTTC

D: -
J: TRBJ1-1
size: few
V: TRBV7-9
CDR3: CASSPGPGTEAFF
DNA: TGTGCCAGCAGTCCAGGCCCTGGGACTGAAGCTTTCTTT